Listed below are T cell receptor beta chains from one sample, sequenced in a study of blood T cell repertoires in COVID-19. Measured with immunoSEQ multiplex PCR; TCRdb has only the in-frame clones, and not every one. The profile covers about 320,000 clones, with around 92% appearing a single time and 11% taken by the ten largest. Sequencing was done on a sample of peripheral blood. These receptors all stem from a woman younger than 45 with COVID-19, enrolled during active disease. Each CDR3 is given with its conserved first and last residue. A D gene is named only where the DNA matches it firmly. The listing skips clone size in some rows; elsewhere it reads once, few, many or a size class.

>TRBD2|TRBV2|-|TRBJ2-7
TGTGCCAGCAGTGAAGCGTGGAGACTAGCGGGGGGAGACGAGCAGTACTTC
CASSEAWRLAGGDEQYF
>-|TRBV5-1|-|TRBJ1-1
TGCGCCAGCAGCTCCTCAACGGGGGGCACTGAAGCTTTCTTT
CASSSSTGGTEAFF
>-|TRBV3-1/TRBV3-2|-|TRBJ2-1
TGTGCCAGCAGCGTTCCAACCCCGGGACTCCACAATGAGCAGTTCTTC
CASSVPTPGLHNEQFF
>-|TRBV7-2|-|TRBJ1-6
TGTGCCAGCAGCTTAGGGGCAGGGAATTCACCCCTCCACTTT
CASSLGAGNSPLHF
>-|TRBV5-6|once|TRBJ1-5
TGTGCCAGCAGCTTGGAAAGGATAGGGTTTGGGGCCAATCAGCCCCAGCATTTT
CASSLERIGFGANQPQHF
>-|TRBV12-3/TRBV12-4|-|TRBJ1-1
TGTGCCAGCAACAAACAGGGCGACGCTGAAGCTTTCTTT
CASNKQGDAEAFF
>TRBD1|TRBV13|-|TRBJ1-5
TGTGCCAGCAGCGCCACAGGGGACCTCCAGCCCCAGCATTTT
CASSATGDLQPQHF
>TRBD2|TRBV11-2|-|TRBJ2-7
TGTGCCAGCAGCTTAGCTGGCGGGGGAGGCGAGCAGTACTTC
CASSLAGGGGEQYF
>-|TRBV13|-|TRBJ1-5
TGTGCCAGCAGCTTAGGGCAGAACAATCAGCCCCAGCATTTT
CASSLGQNNQPQHF
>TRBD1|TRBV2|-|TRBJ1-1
TGTGCCAGCAGTGGGACAGGGGCCCTGAACACTGAAGCTTTCTTT
CASSGTGALNTEAFF
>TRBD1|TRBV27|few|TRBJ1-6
TGTGCCAGCAGTTTACGGGACAGGGGTGGAACCTATAATTCACCCCTCCACTTT
CASSLRDRGGTYNSPLHF
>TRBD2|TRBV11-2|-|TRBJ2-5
TGTGCCAGCAGCCAGCGGCTAGCGGAGCAAGAGACCCAGTACTTC
CASSQRLAEQETQYF
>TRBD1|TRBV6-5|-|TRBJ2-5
TGTGCCAGCAGTTACCGACAGGGACGCGTGGAGACCCAGTACTTC
CASSYRQGRVETQYF
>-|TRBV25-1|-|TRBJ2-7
TGTGCCAGCAGTGCCCGGCGAGGGGGCGAGCAGTACTTC
CASSARRGGEQYF
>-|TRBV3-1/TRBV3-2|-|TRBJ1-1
TGTGCCAGCAGCCAAGCGCCCCCCGTGCGAGCTTTCTTT
CASSQAPPVRAFF
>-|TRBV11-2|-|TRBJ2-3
TGTGCCAGCAGCTTAGGTATAGCCTCCACAGATACGCAGTATTTT
CASSLGIASTDTQYF
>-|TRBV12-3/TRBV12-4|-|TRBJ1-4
TGTGCCAGCAGCCCCCGGCGGGGGGAACTGTTTTTT
CASSPRRGELFF
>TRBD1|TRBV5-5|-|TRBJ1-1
TGTGCCAGCAGCTTGAGGACAGGGGGTACTGAAGCTTTCTTT
CASSLRTGGTEAFF
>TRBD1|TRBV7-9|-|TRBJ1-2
TGTGCCAGCAGCTTAGTCAAGGGACAGTCTTATCCTAACTATGGCTACACCTTC
CASSLVKGQSYPNYGYTF
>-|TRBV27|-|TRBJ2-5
TGTGCCGCGGGGCGCGGGACCCAGTACTTC
CAAGRGTQYF
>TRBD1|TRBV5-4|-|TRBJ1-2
TGTGCCAGCAGCTCCCCGGGACAGGGGCCTCCTAACTATGGCTACACCTTC
CASSSPGQGPPNYGYTF
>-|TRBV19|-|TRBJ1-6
TGTGCCAGTAGTATAACCGGGAGTTCAGGTTCACCCCTCCACTTT
CASSITGSSGSPLHF
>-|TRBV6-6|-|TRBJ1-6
TGTGCCAGCAGCCCCTCGGGGGGCGCAGGGAAATCACCCCTCCACTTT
CASSPSGGAGKSPLHF
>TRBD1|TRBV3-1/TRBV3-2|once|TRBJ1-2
TGTGCCAGCAGCCAAGGTGGAGCAGGGGGTCTCTTTAACTATGGCTACACCTTC
CASSQGGAGGLFNYGYTF
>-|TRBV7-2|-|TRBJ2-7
TGTGCCAGCAGCCCTACCCGGGAGAGCTACGAGCAGTACTTC
CASSPTRESYEQYF
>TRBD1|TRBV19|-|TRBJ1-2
TGTGCCAGTAGTCTATATACAGGCTCGACAGGGGACTATGGCTACACCTTC
CASSLYTGSTGDYGYTF
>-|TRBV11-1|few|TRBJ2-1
TGTGCCAGCAGCCTCGGGACTTACAATGAGCAGTTCTTC
CASSLGTYNEQFF
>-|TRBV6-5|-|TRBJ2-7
TGTGCCAGCAGTTATGCGGCGGGGGCATTTACCTACGAGCAGTACTTC
CASSYAAGAFTYEQYF
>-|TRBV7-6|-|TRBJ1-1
TGTGCCAGCAGCCCCCCGGGGAACACTGAAGCTTTCTTT
CASSPPGNTEAFF
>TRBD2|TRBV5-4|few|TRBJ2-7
TGTGCCAGCAGCCCCAACCTTAGCGGGGGGGCTTCCTACGAGCAGTACTTC
CASSPNLSGGASYEQYF
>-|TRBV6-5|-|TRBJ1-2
TGTGCCAGCAGTTACTCGATACCCAGGGACTACACCTTC
CASSYSIPRDYTF
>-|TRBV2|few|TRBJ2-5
TGTGCCGTGCAGTACAGACAGCTAAGGGAGACCCAGTACTTC
CAVQYRQLRETQYF
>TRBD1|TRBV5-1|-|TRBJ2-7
TGCGCCAGCAGCGTCGGCGACAGGGGGCGCGCCTACGAGCAGTACTTC
CASSVGDRGRAYEQYF
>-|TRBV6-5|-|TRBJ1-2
TGTGCCAGCAGTTACTCGAGGACAGCAACTAACTATGGCTACACCTTC
CASSYSRTATNYGYTF
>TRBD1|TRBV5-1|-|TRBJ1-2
TGCGCCAGCAGCCCAACAAGGGGACAGGGGGGCCAAAACTATGGCTACACCTTC
CASSPTRGQGGQNYGYTF
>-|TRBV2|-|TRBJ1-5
TGTGCCAGCAGTGAAGAAGCCGGACAGTACAATCAGCCCCAGCATTTT
CASSEEAGQYNQPQHF
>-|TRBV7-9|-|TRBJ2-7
TGTGCCAGCAGCTTGGGCGCCTACGAGCAGTACTTC
CASSLGAYEQYF